The count of the clone carrying this T cell receptor (beta chain) is one. Followed longitudinally, the Seattle patients had been enrolled during active infection. Per the original data handling: How many nucleated cells were present was estimated from reference gene primer amplification. Using immunoSEQ multiplex PCR, the repertoire was profiled, and TCRdb retains in-frame clones only, with some absent. From that table come the V and J calls and clone size; the DNA was used to work out D and trimming. Here the sample spans 150,000 to 180,000 clones, about 85% being singletons. Germline V gene data show CDR1 as LNHDA and CDR2 as SQIVND (reference sequence). This CDR3 contains 15 residues. V lost 1 base and J lost 2, with 6 bases in between. The data originate from a study of blood T cell repertoires in COVID-19. At the level of the study: The origin of the acute and convalescent COVID-19 samples was the United States, Italy and Spain. The cDNA or gDNA used as material had been derived from T cells, B-cell-depleted T cells, or PBMCs.

This clonotype was obtained from a man in his fifties or sixties with COVID-19, enrolled during active disease. The rearrangement uses TRBV19 and TRBJ2-6; the D gene is possibly TRBD2 (6 bases). The sequenced sample was peripheral blood. The CDR3 protein is CASSIGGAGANVLTF. CDR3 bases: TGTGCCAGTAGTATAGGGGGGGCTGGGGCCAACGTCCTGACTTTC. The whole variable domain, remainder taken from reference TRBV19 and TRBJ2-6, is DGGITQSPKYLFRKEGQNVTLSCEQNLNHDAMYWYRQDPGQGLRLIYYSQIVNDFQKGDIAEGYSVSREKKESFPLTVTSAQKNPTAFYLCASSIGGAGANVLTFGAGSRLTVL.